The 19 T cell receptor beta chains below come from one sample, sequenced in a study of naive and memory T cell subsets. An oligonucleotide containing a UMI was ligated to the 3' end of TCR cDNA. Amplification of ligated cDNA took four PCR rounds with SP2 and nested alpha and beta constant primers. TCRdb used MiXCR to reprocess the 5' RACE reads, holding one entry per CDR3 protein. There are roughly 60,000 distinct CDR3 sequences in the sample; approximately 7.2% occur only once, and 8.5% to 10% lies in the top ten. These receptors were obtained from a male donor in good health.

This clonotype was seen only once. A much larger clone differs from this one at a single base, so this may be a read error. As the CDR3 is not closed by the conserved phenylalanine or tryptophan, this likely results from a read error. The chain employs TRBV10-1 and TRBJ2-7, with a weak D call TRBD2 (6 bases). V was shortened by 8 bases and J by 0 bases, with 11 bases between the two germline ends. CDR3 length: 13 residues. CDR1 and CDR2 (germline): WNHNN, SYGVQD (reference sequence). CDR3 protein: CASGGVNSYEQYI. Written as DNA, the CDR3 is TGCGCCAGCGGAGGGGTTAACTCCTACGAGCAGTACATC.

This clonotype was seen many times. This chain connects TRBV6-1 to TRBJ1-1; no clear D gene. Germline V gives CDR1 MNHNS, CDR2 SASEGT. Trimming left V 8 bases short and J 0 bases short, with 13 bases between. CDR3 length: 14 residues. The CDR3 reads CASAHGIMNTEAFF. The CDR3 DNA follows: TGTGCCAGCGCTCATGGAATTATGAACACTGAAGCTTTCTTT.

V and J are TRBV6-6 and TRBJ2-5; 7 bases are a match to TRBD1. Germline V gives CDR1 MNHNY, CDR2 SVGAGI (reference sequence). The CDR3 spans 15 residues. With 6 bases clipped from V and 4 bases from J, the junction kept 11 bases outside the gene matches. The CDR3 loop reads CASSSPRQGSETQYF. CDR3 coding DNA: TGTGCCAGCAGCAGTCCTCGACAGGGATCAGAGACCCAGTACTTC.

Worth noting for this clonotype: One end of the junction is discordant with germline, which a read error may explain. The V call is TRBV25-1, the J call TRBJ1-5, with TRBD1 matching over 8 bases. CDR3 size: 18 residues. Germline V gene data show CDR1 as MGHDK and CDR2 as SYGVNS. The CDR3 region has the DNA TGTGTCAGCGGAACCCTAAAGCAGGGGGCGAGGAGCAATCAGCCCCAGCATTTT. Amino acids: CVSGTLKQGARSNQPQHF.

Ten or more counts support this clonotype. V and J are TRBV14 and TRBJ2-1; D might be TRBD1 (5 bases). The CDR3 is made up of 17 amino acids. V was cut by 4 bases and J by 0 bases, with 16 bases left in between. Germline CDR1 reads SGHDN; CDR2 reads FVKESK. The DNA for the CDR3 is TGTGCCAGCAGCCGAACCCAGGGCCAGCGCTCCTACAATGAGCAGTTCTTC. Its translation: CASSRTQGQRSYNEQFF.

The table lists this clonotype with a few counts. The chain has TRBV25-1 and TRBJ2-5; 10 bases match TRBD1. The CDR3 is 15 amino acids. Germline values: CDR1 MGHDK, CDR2 SYGVNS. Losses at the gene ends were 7 bases for V and 1 base for J; bases not matched to a gene: 6. The CDR3 here is CASTWTGGAQETQYF. CDR3 DNA sequence: TGTGCCAGCACCTGGACAGGGGGTGCCCAAGAGACCCAGTACTTC. The complete variable domain, with remaining parts taken from reference TRBV25-1 and TRBJ2-5, reads EADIYQTPRYLVIGTGKKITLECSQTMGHDKMYWYQQDPGMELHLIHYSYGVNSTEKGDLSSESTVSRIRTEHFPLTLESARPSHTSQYLCASTWTGGAQETQYFGPGTRLLVL.

This clonotype was detected many times. This chain connects TRBV6-5 to TRBJ2-2; D perhaps matches TRBD1 (5 bases). The CDR3 loop spans 15 amino acids. The germline CDR1 and CDR2 sequences are MNHEY and SVGAGI. The germline V and J ends were trimmed by 10 bases and 4 bases, with 19 bases remaining between them. CDR3 in amino acids: CAIRGGADITGELFF. DNA of the CDR3: TGTGCCATTCGCGGCGGTGCGGACATCACCGGGGAGCTGTTTTTT.

A few counts support this clonotype. V is TRBV5-1 and J is TRBJ1-1; D unresolved. Germline lookup yields CDR1 SGHRS and CDR2 YFSETQ. The CDR3 is 13 amino acids. V was cut by 1 base and J by 1 base, with 5 bases left in between. This chain's CDR3 is CASSLMKNTEAFF. Written as DNA, the CDR3 is TGCGCCAGCAGCTTGATGAAGAACACTGAAGCTTTCTTT.

In DNA form, the CDR3 reads TGTGCCAGCAGTCAATGGACAGGGGCAGAGACCCAGTACTTC. Protein product: CASSQWTGAETQYF. The chain combines TRBV27 with TRBJ2-5, with TRBD1 matching over 9 bases. CDR1 and CDR2 from the germline V gene are MNHEY and SMNVEV (reference sequence). The V gene end was trimmed by 5 bases and the J gene end by 4 bases; junction bases not matched to a gene: 5. The CDR3 is 14 residues long.

The chain employs TRBV3-1 and TRBJ1-1, with D possibly being TRBD1 (5 bases). The CDR3 runs 14 residues. Germline V gene lookup returns CDR1 LGHDT and CDR2 YNNKEL (reference sequence). Trimming shortened V by 4 bases and J by 1 base, and 10 bases separated the two germline ends. CDR3 coding DNA: TGTGCCAGCAGCCCTCATGGACAGAACACTGAAGCTTTCTTT. Translating it yields CASSPHGQNTEAFF.

This clonotype has only a few counts. The genes are TRBV18 and TRBJ1-2, with unresolved D. CDR1 and CDR2 (germline): KGHSH, LQKENI. The CDR3 has 16 residues. Trimming stripped 4 bases from V and 4 bases from J, with 19 bases between. CDR3 protein: CASSLSAGALAYGYTF. CDR3 coding DNA: TGTGCCAGCTCACTGAGCGCCGGCGCGCTGGCCTATGGCTACACCTTC.

In its sample, this clonotype was seen a few times. The chain employs TRBV6-2 or TRBV6-3 and TRBJ2-5, with 11 bases identical to TRBD2. The CDR3 totals 14 residues. CDR1 MNHEY and CDR2 SVGEGT come from the germline V gene. V shed 6 bases, J shed 3 bases, and the junction held 3 bases outside the gene matches. CDR3 loop: CASRMTSGKETQYF. DNA of the CDR3: TGTGCCAGCAGGATGACTAGCGGGAAAGAGACCCAGTACTTC.

The chain employs TRBV29-1 and TRBJ2-2; D may be TRBD1 or TRBD2 (5 bases each). Trimming left V 6 bases short and J 6 bases short, with 17 bases between. The CDR3 is 14 residues long. Germline-derived CDR1 and CDR2 are SQVTM and ANQGSEA. The CDR3 sequence is CSVRPGANPGELFF. DNA of the CDR3: TGCAGCGTCCGTCCCGGGGCCAATCCCGGGGAGCTGTTTTTT.

This clonotype has at least ten counts. The CDR3 reads CSVTGTGYNEQFF. The CDR3 DNA is TGCAGCGTGACGGGGACAGGGTACAATGAGCAGTTCTTC. The chain uses TRBV29-1 and TRBJ2-1; 9 positions match TRBD1. CDR3 length: 13 residues. CDR1 is SQVTM, CDR2 ANQGSEA, per germline. The trim removed 6 bases at V and 4 bases at J, leaving 4 bases unmatched.

This clonotype showed up many times. The chain is built from TRBV19 and TRBJ1-5; D gene unclear. Germline V CDR1 and CDR2: LNHDA, SQIVND (reference sequence). CDR3 length equals 14 residues. Between the trimmed V and J ends, which lost 6 bases and 6 bases, there was a span of 15 bases. The CDR3 sequence: CASSPLEVVQPQHF. CDR3 bases: TGTGCCAGTAGCCCCCTCGAAGTCGTTCAGCCCCAGCATTTT.

This clonotype appeared a few times. V gene TRBV28 combines with J gene TRBJ2-3, with 8 bases identical to TRBD2. The CDR3 is 15 residues long. From germline, CDR1 is MDHEN and CDR2 SYDVKM. Trimming took 5 bases from V and 1 from J; bases not matched to a gene: 5. CDR3 sequence (DNA): TGTGCCAGCAGTAAACCGGGACTAGGCACAGATACGCAGTATTTT. Translated, it gives CASSKPGLGTDTQYF.

The sample holds many counts of this clonotype. The chain joins TRBV11-2 to TRBJ2-3; 7 nucleotides align to TRBD2. The CDR3 runs to 13 residues. V lost 3 bases and J lost 13; bases outside the gene matches: 10. CDR1 is SGHAT, CDR2 FQNNGV, per germline. CDR3: CASSLLLRGGKYF. The CDR3, as DNA: TGTGCCAGCAGCTTGTTGTTGAGGGGAGGGAAGTATTTT.

This clonotype was observed at least ten times. The genes are TRBV11-2 and TRBJ2-7; 10 bases fit TRBD1. This CDR3 is built from 18 residues. The V and J ends lost 7 bases and 5 bases, in that order; junction bases with no gene match: 20. Looked up from germline, CDR1 is SGHAT and CDR2 is FQNNGV. Written as DNA, the CDR3 is TGTGCCAGCACCCCCCTTTCCGGGACAGGGGTACTCCACCACGAGCAGTACTTC. Translating gives CASTPLSGTGVLHHEQYF.

This clonotype was seen repeatedly, ten times or more. This chain connects TRBV29-1 to TRBJ2-1, with D maybe TRBD2 (5 bases). The ends were cut back, 0 bases at V and 7 bases at J, with 13 bases in the middle. Germline V gene lookup returns CDR1 SQVTM and CDR2 ANQGSEA. CDR3 length: 14 residues. The DNA for the CDR3 is TGCAGCGTTGAAGATAGGACCCGCGGGAATGAGCAGTTCTTC. It encodes CSVEDRTRGNEQFF.